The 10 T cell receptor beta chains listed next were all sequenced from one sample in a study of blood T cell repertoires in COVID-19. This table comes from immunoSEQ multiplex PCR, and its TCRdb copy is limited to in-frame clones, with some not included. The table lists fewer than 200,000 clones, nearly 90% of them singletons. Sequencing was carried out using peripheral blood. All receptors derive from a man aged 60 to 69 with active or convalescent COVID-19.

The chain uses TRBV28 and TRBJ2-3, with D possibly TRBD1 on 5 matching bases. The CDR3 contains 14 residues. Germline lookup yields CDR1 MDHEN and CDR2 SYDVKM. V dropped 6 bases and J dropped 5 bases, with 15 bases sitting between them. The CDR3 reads CASRPQGIEDTQYF. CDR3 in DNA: TGTGCCAGCAGACCTCAGGGTATTGAAGATACGCAGTATTTT.

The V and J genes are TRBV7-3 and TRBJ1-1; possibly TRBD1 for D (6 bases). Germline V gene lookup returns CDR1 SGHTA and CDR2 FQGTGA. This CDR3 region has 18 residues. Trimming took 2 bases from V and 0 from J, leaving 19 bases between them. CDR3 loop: CASSLSPYRARLNTEAFF. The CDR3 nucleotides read TGTGCCAGCAGCTTATCCCCGTACAGGGCGCGATTGAACACTGAAGCTTTCTTT.

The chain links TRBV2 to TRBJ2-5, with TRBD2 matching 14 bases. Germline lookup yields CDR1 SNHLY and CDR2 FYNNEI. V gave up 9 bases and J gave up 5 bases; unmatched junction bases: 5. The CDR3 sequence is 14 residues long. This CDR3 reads CASGTSGGRETQYF. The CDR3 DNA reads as TGTGCCAGTGGGACTAGCGGGGGTAGGGAGACCCAGTACTTC. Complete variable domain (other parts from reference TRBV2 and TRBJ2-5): EPEVTQTPSHQVTQMGQEVILRCVPISNHLYFYWYRQILGQKVEFLVSFYNNEISEKSEIFDDQFSVERPDGSNFTLKIRSTKLEDSAMYFCASGTSGGRETQYFGPGTRLLVL.

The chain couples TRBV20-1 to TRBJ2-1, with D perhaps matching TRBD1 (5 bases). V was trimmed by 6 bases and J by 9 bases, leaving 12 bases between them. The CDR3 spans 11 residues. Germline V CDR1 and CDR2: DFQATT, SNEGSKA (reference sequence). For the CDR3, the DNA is TGCAGTGCCCCAGGGATTACTGAGCAGTTCTTC. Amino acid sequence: CSAPGITEQFF.

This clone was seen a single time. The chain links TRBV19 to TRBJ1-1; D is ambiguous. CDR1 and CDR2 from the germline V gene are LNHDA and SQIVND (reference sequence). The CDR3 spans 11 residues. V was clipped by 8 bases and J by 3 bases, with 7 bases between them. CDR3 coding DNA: TGTGCCAGTTCCGGGTACACTGAAGCTTTCTTT. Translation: CASSGYTEAFF.

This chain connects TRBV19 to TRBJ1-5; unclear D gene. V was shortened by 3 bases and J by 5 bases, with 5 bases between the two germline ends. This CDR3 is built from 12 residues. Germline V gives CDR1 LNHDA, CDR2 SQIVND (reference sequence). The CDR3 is CASSIRDQPQHF. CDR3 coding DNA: TGTGCCAGTAGTATTCGGGATCAGCCCCAGCATTTT.

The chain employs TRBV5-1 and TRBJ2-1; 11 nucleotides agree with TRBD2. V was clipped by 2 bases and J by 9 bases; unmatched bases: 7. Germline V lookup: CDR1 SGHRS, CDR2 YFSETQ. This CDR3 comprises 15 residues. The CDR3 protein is CASSFLLAGDGEQFF. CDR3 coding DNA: TGCGCCAGCAGCTTCTTACTAGCGGGGGATGGTGAGCAGTTCTTC.

The CDR3 here is CASSLRQGGSNQPQHF. CDR3 coding DNA: TGTGCCAGCAGCCTAAGACAGGGAGGTAGCAATCAGCCCCAGCATTTT. The V and J genes are TRBV13 and TRBJ1-5; 7 nucleotides align to TRBD1. This CDR3 has 16 residues. Germline CDR1 and CDR2: PRHDT and FYEKMQ (reference sequence). J gave up 0 bases and V 5 bases, and 7 bases lay outside the gene matches.

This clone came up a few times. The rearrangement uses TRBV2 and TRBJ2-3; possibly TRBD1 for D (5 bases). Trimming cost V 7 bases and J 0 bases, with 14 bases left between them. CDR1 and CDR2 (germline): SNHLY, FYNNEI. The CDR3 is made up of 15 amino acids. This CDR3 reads CASKEQETSTDTQYF. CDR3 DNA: TGTGCCAGCAAGGAACAGGAGACTAGCACAGATACGCAGTATTTT.

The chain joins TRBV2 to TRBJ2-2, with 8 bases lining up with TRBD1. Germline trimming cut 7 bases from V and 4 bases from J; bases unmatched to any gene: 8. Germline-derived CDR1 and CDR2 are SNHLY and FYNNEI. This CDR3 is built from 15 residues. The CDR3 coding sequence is TGTGCCAGCACGTGGGAGACAGGGGTCACCGGGGAGCTGTTTTTT. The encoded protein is CASTWETGVTGELFF.